This T cell receptor (beta chain) was sequenced during a study of blood T cell repertoires in COVID-19. At the level of the study: Specimens from acute and convalescent COVID-19 originated in the United States, Italy and Spain. T cells, B-cell-depleted T cells, or PBMCs supplied cDNA or gDNA.

Allocation to cohorts depended on clinical history reported by the participants. A COVID-19 case was met by exposed participants within 2 weeks before study entry. Method: immunoSEQ multiplex PCR; TCRdb's copy keeps in-frame clones and lacks some. Of fewer than 300,000 clones listed, 80% to 85% are singletons. Germline V CDR1 and CDR2: SGHRS, YFSETQ. The CDR3 contains 15 residues. With 0 bases clipped from V and 2 bases from J, the junction kept 3 bases outside the gene matches. What was sequenced was PBMCs or T cells enriched from blood (not recorded which). The chain carries TRBV5-1 and TRBJ2-7; 9 bases fit TRBD1. This sequence originates from a man in his forties who had been exposed to COVID-19. CDR3 sequence reads: CASSLGGTGPYEQYF. DNA of the CDR3: TGCGCCAGCAGCTTGGGAGGGACAGGGCCCTACGAGCAGTACTTC.